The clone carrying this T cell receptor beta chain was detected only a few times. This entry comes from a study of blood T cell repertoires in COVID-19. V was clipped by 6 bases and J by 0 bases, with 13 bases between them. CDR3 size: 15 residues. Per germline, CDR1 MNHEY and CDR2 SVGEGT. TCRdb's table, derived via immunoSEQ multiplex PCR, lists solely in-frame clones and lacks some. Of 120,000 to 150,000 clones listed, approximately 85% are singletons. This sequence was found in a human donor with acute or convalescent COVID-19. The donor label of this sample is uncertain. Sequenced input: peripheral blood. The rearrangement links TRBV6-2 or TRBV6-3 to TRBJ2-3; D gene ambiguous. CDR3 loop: CASRPHRSSTDTQYF. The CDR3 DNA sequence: TGTGCCAGCAGACCTCACCGGTCTAGCACAGATACGCAGTATTTT.